This TCR beta chain appears in the sequencing data of a study of cytomegalovirus exposure and HLA in healthy donors. Overall study context: Later analysis reported that the 120 or so validation repertoires shared the platform of the roughly 710 first-cohort repertoires.

The validation cohort, a group of over a hundred subjects, included the donors and was separate from the roughly 670-subject first cohort. TCRdb keeps only in-frame clones here, not all; method: immunoSEQ multiplex PCR. The table lists 120,000 or so clones, around 85% of them singletons. Whole-study findings and limits: Across donors, most TCRs were seen rarely, yet some public ones were widespread.

The CDR3 runs 14 residues. V was clipped by 1 base and J by 3 bases, with 9 bases between them. Per germline, CDR1 MGHRA and CDR2 YSYEKL. To note about this clone: Its antigen remains unidentified.

Input material: PBMCs. The gene calls are TRBV4-1 and TRBJ1-2; no clear D gene. The TCR was taken from a woman in her twenties or thirties in good health and CMV-seronegative. CDR3 in amino acids: CASSQAGYHYGYTF. CDR3 nucleotides: TGCGCCAGCAGCCAAGCCGGGTATCACTATGGCTACACCTTC.